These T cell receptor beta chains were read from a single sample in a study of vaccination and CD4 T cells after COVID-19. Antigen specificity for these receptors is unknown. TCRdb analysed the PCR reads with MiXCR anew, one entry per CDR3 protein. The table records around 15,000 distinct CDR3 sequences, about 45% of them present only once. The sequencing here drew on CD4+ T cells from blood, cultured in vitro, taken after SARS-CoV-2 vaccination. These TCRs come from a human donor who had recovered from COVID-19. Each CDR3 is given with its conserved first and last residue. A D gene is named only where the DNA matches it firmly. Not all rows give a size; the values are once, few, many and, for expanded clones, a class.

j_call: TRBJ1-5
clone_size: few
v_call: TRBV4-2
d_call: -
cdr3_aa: CASSPRDADQPQHF
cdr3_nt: TGTGCCAGCAGCCCCCGGGACGCCGATCAGCCCCAGCATTTT

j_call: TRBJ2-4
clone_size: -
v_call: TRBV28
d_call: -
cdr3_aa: CASSEYRVIQYF
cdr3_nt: TGTGCCAGCAGTGAGTACAGGGTCATTCAGTACTTC

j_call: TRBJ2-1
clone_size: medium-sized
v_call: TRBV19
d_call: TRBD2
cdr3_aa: CASSMERSGIYNEQFF
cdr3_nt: TGTGCCAGTAGTATGGAAAGAAGCGGGATCTACAATGAGCAGTTCTTC

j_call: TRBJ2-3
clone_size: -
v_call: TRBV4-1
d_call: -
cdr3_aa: CASKANRVSTDTQYF
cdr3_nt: TGCGCCAGTAAAGCGAACAGGGTTAGCACAGATACGCAGTATTTT

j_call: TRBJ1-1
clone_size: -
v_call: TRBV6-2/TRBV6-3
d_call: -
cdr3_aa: CASSYSTGLNTEAFF
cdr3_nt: TGTGCCAGCAGTTACTCGACGGGGTTGAACACTGAAGCTTTCTTT

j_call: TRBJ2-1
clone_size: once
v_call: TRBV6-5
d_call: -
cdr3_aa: CASRYDSYNEQFF
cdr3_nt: TGTGCCAGCAGATACGACTCCTACAATGAGCAGTTCTTC

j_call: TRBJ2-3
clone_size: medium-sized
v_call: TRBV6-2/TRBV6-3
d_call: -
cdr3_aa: CASSLQLSSTDTQYF
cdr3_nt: TGTGCCAGCTCCCTTCAGCTTTCAAGCACAGATACGCAGTATTTT

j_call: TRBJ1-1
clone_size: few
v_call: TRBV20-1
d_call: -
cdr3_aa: CSARAPGGGLEAFF
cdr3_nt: TGCAGTGCTAGAGCTCCCGGAGGGGGTCTCGAAGCTTTCTTT

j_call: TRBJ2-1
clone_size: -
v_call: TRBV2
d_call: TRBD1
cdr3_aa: CAGSSDRANNEQFF
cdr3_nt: TGTGCCGGCAGTTCGGACAGGGCTAACAATGAGCAGTTCTTC

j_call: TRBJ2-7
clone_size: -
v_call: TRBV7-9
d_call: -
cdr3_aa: CASSSQGGIGNEQYF
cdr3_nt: TGTGCCAGCAGCTCGCAGGGGGGAATTGGCAACGAGCAGTACTTC

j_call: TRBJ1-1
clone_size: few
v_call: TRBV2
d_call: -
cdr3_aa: CASKGNGEAFF
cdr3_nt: TGTGCCAGCAAAGGGAATGGTGAAGCTTTCTTT

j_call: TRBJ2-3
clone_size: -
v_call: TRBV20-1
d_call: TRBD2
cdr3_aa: CSARRREREGVTDTQYF
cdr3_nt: TGCAGTGCTAGAAGGCGGGAACGGGAGGGTGTCACAGATACGCAGTATTTT

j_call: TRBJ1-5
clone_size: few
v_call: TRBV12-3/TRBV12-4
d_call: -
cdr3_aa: CASSFIGNGNQPQHF
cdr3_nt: TGTGCCAGCAGTTTTATCGGTAATGGCAATCAGCCCCAGCATTTT

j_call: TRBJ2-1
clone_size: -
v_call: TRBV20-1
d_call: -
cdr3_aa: CSAKGSGDEQFF
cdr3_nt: TGCAGTGCTAAGGGTTCCGGAGATGAGCAGTTCTTC

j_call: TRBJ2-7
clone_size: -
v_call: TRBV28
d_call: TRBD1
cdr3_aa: CASSGPGTGGYEQYF
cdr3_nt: TGTGCCAGCAGTGGGCCCGGGACAGGGGGCTACGAGCAGTACTTC

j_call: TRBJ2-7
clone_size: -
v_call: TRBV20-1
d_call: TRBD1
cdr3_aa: CSARAQTGSSYEQYF
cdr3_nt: TGCAGTGCTAGAGCTCAGACAGGGAGCTCCTACGAGCAGTACTTC

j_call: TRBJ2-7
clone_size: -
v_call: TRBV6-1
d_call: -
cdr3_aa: CASSDRVEGGSEQYF
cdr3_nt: TGTGCCAGCAGTGATAGGGTCGAGGGGGGCTCCGAGCAGTACTTC

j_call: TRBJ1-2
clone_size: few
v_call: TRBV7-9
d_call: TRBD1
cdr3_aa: CASSPRTGRDGYTF
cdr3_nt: TGTGCCAGCAGCCCTCGGACAGGGAGGGATGGCTACACCTTC

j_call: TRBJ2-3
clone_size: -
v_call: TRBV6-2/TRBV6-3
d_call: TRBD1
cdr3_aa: CASSYQSGGSDTQYF
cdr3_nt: TGTGCCAGCAGTTACCAGTCAGGGGGCTCGGATACGCAGTATTTT

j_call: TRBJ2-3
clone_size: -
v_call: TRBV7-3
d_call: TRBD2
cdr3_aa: CASSLLAGSTDTQYF
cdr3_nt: TGTGCCAGCAGCTTATTAGCGGGGAGCACAGATACGCAGTATTTT

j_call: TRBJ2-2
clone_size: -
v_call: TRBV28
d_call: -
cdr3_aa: CASNPRGARGATGELFF
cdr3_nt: TGTGCCAGCAACCCTAGGGGGGCTCGGGGGGCCACCGGGGAGCTGTTTTTT

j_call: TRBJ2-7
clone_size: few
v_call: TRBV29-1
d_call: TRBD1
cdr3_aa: CSVGTEYEQYF
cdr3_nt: TGCAGCGTGGGGACAGAGTACGAGCAGTACTTC

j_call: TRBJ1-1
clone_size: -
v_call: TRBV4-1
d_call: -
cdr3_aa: CASRGLTMNTEAFF
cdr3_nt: TGCGCCAGCAGGGGGCTGACGATGAACACTGAAGCTTTCTTT

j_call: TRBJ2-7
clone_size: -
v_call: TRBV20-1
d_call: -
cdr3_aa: CSASRAIQYEQYF
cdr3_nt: TGCAGTGCTAGTCGGGCGATCCAGTACGAGCAGTACTTC

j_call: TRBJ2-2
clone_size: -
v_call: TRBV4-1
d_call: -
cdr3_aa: CASSRVGPGELFF
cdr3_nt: TGCGCCAGCAGCCGTGTGGGTCCCGGGGAGCTGTTTTTT

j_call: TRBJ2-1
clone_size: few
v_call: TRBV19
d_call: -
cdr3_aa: CASRSALAYNEQFF
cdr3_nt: TGTGCCAGTAGATCGGCGCTCGCCTACAATGAGCAGTTCTTC

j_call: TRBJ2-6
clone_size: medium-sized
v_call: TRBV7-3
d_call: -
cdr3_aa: CASSLGFDRYGPGANVLTF
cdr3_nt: TGTGCCAGCAGCTTAGGTTTTGATAGGTACGGGCCTGGGGCCAACGTCCTGACTTTC

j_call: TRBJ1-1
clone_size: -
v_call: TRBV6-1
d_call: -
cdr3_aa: CASSLTGLTEAFF
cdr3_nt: TGTGCCAGCAGCCTTACAGGGCTCACTGAAGCTTTCTTT

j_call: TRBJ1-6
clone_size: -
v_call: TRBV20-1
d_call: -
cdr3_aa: CSARVVGESPLHF
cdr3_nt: TGCAGTGCTAGAGTTGTGGGGGAATCACCCCTCCACTTT

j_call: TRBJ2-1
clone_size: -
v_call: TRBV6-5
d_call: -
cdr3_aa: CASNYLGTSSYNEQFF
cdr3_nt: TGTGCCAGCAATTATCTTGGGACGAGCTCCTACAATGAGCAGTTCTTC

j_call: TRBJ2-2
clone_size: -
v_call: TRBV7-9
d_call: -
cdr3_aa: CATDGGFTGELFF
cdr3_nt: TGTGCCACCGACGGAGGGTTTACCGGGGAGCTGTTTTTT

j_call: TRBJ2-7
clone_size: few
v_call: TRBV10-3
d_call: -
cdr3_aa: CAISESSGHEQYF
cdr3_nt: TGTGCCATCAGTGAGTCATCGGGCCACGAGCAGTACTTC

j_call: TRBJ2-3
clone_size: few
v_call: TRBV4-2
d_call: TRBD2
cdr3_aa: CASSPRTSGGTDTQYF
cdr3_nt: TGTGCCAGCAGCCCCCGGACTAGCGGGGGCACAGATACGCAGTATTTT

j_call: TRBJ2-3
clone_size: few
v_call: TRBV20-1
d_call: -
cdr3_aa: CSALTLDTQYF
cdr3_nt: TGCAGTGCCCTTACCCTGGATACGCAGTATTTT

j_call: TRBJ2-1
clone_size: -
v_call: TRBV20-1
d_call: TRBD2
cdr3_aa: CSARDLLTSGDNEQFF
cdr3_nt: TGCAGTGCTAGAGATCTTCTAACTAGCGGAGACAATGAGCAGTTCTTC

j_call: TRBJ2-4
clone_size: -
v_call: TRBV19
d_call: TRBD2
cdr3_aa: CASSLSGRAGNIQYF
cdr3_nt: TGTGCCAGTAGTTTAAGCGGGAGGGCTGGAAACATTCAGTACTTC

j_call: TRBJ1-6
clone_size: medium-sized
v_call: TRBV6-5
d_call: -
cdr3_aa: CASSYSIWAGKGFNSPLHF
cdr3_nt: TGTGCCAGCAGTTACTCGATTTGGGCAGGGAAGGGCTTTAATTCACCCCTCCACTTT

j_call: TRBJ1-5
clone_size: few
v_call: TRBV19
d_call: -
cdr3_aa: CARWLQPQHF
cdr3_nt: TGTGCCCGGTGGTTGCAGCCCCAGCATTTT

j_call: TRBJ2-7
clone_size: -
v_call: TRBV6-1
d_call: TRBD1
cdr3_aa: CASRAGTAQAYEQYF
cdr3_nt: TGTGCCAGCAGGGCAGGGACAGCTCAAGCCTACGAGCAGTACTTC

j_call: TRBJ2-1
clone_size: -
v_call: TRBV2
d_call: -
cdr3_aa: CASSEAGSSYNEQFF
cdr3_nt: TGTGCCAGCAGTGAGGCTGGGAGCTCCTACAATGAGCAGTTCTTC

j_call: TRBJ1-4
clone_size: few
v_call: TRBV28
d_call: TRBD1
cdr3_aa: CASSLYRGAEYGMFF
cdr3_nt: TGTGCCAGCAGTCTTTACAGGGGCGCCGAGTATGGGATGTTTTTT

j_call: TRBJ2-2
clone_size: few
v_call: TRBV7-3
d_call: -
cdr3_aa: CASSPQGLEGGELFF
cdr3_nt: TGTGCCAGCAGCCCACAGGGGCTGGAGGGCGGGGAGCTGTTTTTT

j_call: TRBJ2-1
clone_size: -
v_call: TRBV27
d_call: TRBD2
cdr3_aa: CASSFLASGPLSSYNEQFF
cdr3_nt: TGTGCCAGCAGTTTCCTGGCTAGCGGGCCACTTTCCTCCTACAATGAGCAGTTCTTC

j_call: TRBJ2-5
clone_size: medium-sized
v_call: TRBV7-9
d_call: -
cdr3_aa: CASTSREETQYF
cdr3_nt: TGTGCCAGCACCTCACGAGAAGAGACCCAGTACTTC

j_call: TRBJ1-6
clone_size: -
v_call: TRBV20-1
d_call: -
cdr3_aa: CSARRPRAGPPYNSPLHF
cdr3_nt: TGCAGTGCTAGACGACCCCGAGCAGGGCCACCTTATAATTCACCCCTCCACTTT

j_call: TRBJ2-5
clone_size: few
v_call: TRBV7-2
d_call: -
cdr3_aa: CASQETQYF
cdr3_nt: TGTGCCAGTCAAGAGACCCAGTACTTC

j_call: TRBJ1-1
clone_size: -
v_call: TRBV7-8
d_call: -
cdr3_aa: CASSYMNTEAFF
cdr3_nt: TGTGCCAGCAGCTATATGAACACTGAAGCTTTCTTT

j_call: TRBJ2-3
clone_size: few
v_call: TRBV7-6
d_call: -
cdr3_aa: CASSPEGGLSTDTQYF
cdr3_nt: TGTGCCAGCAGCCCTGAGGGGGGGCTTAGCACAGATACGCAGTATTTT

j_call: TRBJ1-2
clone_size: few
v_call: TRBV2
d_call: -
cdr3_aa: CASGQSPNYGYTF
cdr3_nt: TGTGCCAGCGGTCAAAGCCCTAACTATGGCTACACCTTC

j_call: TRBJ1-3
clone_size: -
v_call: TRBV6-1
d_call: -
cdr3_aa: CASSPGGTRTYF
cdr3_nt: TGTGCCAGCAGTCCCGGGGGGACGCGAACATATTTT

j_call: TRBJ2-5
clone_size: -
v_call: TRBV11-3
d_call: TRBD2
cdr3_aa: CASSPGTSGRVPETQYF
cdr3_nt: TGTGCCAGCAGCCCGGGGACTAGCGGGAGGGTCCCAGAGACCCAGTACTTC

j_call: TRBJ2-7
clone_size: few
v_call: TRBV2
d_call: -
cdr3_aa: CASSDEIGTYEQYF
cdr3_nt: TGTGCCAGCAGTGACGAAATAGGGACCTACGAGCAGTACTTC

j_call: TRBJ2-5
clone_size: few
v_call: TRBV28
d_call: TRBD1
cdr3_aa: CASSSQGQGPTETQYF
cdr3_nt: TGTGCCAGCAGTAGTCAGGGACAGGGGCCGACAGAGACCCAGTACTTC